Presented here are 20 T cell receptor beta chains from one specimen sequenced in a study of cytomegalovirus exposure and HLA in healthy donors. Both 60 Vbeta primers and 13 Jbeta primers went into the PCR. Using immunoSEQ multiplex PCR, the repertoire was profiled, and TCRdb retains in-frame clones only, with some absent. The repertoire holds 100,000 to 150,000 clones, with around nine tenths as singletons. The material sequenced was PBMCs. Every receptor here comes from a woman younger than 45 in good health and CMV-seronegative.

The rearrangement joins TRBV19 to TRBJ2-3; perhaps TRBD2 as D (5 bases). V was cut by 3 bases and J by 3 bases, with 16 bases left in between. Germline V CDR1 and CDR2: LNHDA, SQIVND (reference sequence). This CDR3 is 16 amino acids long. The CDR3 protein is CASSIAPRGWTDTQYF. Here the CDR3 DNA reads TGTGCCAGTAGTATTGCGCCTAGAGGGTGGACAGATACGCAGTATTTT.

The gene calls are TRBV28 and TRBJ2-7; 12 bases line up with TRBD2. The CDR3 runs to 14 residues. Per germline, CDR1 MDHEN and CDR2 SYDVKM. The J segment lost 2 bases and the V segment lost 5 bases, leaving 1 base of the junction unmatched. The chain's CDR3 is CASSRTSGAYEQYF. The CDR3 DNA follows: TGTGCCAGCAGTCGGACTAGCGGGGCCTACGAGCAGTACTTC.

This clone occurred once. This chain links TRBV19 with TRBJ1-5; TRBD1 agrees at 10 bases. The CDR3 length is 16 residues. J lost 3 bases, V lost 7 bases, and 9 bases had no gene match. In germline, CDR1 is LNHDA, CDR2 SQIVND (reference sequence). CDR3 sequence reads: CASKTPDRGDNQPQHF. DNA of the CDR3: TGTGCCAGTAAGACCCCGGACAGGGGGGACAATCAGCCCCAGCATTTT. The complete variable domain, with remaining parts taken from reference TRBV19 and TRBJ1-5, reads DGGITQSPKYLFRKEGQNVTLSCEQNLNHDAMYWYRQDPGQGLRLIYYSQIVNDFQKGDIAEGYSVSREKKESFPLTVTSAQKNPTAFYLCASKTPDRGDNQPQHFGDGTRLSIL.

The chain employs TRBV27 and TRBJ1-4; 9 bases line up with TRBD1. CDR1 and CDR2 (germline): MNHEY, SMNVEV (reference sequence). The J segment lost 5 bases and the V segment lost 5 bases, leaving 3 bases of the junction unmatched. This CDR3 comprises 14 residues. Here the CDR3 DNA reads TGTGCCAGCAGTCGACAGGGGGTGAATGAAAAACTGTTTTTT. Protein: CASSRQGVNEKLFF.

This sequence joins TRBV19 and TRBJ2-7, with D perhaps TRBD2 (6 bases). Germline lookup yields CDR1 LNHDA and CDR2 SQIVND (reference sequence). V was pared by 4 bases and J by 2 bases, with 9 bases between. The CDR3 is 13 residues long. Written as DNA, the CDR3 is TGTGCCAGTAGTAGGGGGGTTCCCTACGAGCAGTACTTC. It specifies CASSRGVPYEQYF.

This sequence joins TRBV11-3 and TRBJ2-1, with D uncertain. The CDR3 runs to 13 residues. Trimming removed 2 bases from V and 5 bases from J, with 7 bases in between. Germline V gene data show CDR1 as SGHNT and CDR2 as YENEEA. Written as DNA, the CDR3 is TGTGCCAGCAGCTTAAATGAGAACAATGAGCAGTTCTTC. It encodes CASSLNENNEQFF.

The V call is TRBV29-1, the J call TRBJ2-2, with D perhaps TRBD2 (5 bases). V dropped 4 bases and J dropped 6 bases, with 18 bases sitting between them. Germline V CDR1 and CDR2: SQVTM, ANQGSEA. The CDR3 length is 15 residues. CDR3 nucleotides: TGCAGCGTTGCGGGGTCGCTAGCTCTACCCGGGGAGCTGTTTTTT. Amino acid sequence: CSVAGSLALPGELFF.

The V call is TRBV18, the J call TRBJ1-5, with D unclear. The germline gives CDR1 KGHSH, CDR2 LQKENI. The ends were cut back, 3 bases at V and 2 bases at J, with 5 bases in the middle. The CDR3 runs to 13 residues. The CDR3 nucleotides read TGTGCCAGCTCACCGAGGCGCAATCAGCCCCAGCATTTT. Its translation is CASSPRRNQPQHF.

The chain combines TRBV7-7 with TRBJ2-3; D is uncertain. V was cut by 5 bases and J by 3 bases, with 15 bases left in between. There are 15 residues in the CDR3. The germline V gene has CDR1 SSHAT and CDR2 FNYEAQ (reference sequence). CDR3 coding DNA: TGTGCCAGCAGCGTAACGCTGGGCGAAACAGATACGCAGTATTTT. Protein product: CASSVTLGETDTQYF.

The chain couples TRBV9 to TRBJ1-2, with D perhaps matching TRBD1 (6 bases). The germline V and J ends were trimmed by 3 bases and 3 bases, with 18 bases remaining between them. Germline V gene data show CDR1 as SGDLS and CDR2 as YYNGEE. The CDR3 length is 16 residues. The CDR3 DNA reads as TGTGCCAGCAGCGACGACAGGAGAACTCGTGACTATGGCTACACCTTC. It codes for CASSDDRRTRDYGYTF.

The DNA for the CDR3 is TGTGCCAGCAGCTTAGGCTTCTTAGCGAGGTACGAGCAGTACTTC. It specifies CASSLGFLARYEQYF. The chain has TRBV13 and TRBJ2-7; D possibly corresponds to TRBD2 (5 bases). The CDR3 is 15 amino acids. V lost 0 bases, J lost 4 bases, and 13 bases lay in between. The germline V gene encodes CDR1 PRHDT and CDR2 FYEKMQ (reference sequence).

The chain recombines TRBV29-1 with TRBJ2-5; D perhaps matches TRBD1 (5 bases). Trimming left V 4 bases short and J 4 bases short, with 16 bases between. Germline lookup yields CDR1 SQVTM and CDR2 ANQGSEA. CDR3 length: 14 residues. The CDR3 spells CSVARGGGGETQYF. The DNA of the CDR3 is TGCAGCGTTGCAAGGGGCGGTGGCGGAGAGACCCAGTACTTC.

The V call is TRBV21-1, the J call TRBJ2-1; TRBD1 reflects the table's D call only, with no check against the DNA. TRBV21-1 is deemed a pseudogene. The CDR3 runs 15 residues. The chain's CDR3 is CASSNSDRVCNEQFF. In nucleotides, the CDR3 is TGTGCCAGCAGCAATTCGGACAGGGTTTGCAATGAGCAGTTCTTC.

The CDR3 protein is CAWSVGGGPQHF. The CDR3 bases are TGTGCCTGGAGTGTAGGGGGGGGCCCCCAGCATTTT. The rearrangement uses TRBV30 and TRBJ1-5, with D maybe TRBD1 (6 bases). The CDR3 sequence is 12 residues long. Germline V CDR1 and CDR2: GTSNPN, SVGIG (reference sequence). V shed 0 bases and J shed 10 bases, with 10 bases lying between them. The full variable domain, in which reference TRBV30 and TRBJ1-5 provide the parts outside the CDR3, is SQTIHQWPATLVQPVGSPLSLECTVEGTSNPNLYWYRQAAGRGLQLLFYSVGIGQISSEVPQNLSASRPQDRQFILSSKKLLLSDSGFYLCAWSVGGGPQHFGDGTRLSIL.

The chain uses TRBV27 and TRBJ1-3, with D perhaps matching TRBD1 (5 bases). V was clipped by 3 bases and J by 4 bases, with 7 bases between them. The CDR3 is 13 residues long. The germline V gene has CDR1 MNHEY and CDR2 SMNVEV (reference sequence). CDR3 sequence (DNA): TGTGCCAGCAGTTTCGCAGGGGGAAACACCATATATTTT. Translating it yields CASSFAGGNTIYF.

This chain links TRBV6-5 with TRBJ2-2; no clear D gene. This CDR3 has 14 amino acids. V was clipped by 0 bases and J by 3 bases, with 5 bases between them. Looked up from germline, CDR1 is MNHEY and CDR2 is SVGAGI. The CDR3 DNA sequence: TGTGCCAGCAGTTACTCGCGGTACACCGGGGAGCTGTTTTTT. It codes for CASSYSRYTGELFF.

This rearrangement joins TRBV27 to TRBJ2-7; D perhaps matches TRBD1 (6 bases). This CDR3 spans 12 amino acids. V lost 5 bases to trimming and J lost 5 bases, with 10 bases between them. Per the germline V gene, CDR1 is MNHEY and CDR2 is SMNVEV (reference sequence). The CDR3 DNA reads TGTGCCAGCAGTGAACAGGGCCACGAGCAGTACTTC. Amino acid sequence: CASSEQGHEQYF.

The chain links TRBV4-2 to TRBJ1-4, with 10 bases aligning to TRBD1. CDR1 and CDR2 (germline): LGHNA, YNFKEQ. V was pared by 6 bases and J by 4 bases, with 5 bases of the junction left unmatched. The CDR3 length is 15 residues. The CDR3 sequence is CASSDRGRSNEKLFF. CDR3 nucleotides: TGTGCCAGCAGTGACAGGGGGCGCAGTAATGAAAAACTGTTTTTT.

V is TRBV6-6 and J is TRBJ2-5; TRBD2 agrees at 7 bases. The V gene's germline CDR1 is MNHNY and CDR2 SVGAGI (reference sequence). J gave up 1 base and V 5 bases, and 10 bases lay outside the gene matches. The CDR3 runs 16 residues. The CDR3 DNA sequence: TGTGCCAGCAGTGGCCGCTGGGGAGGGGTCCAAGAGACCCAGTACTTC. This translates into CASSGRWGGVQETQYF.

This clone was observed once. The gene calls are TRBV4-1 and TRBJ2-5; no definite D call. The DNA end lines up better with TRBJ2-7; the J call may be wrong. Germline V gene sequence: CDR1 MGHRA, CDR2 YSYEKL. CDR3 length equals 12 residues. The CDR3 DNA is TGCGCCAGCAGCCCCTATCCCCCCGAGCAGTACTTC. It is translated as CASSPYPPEQYF.